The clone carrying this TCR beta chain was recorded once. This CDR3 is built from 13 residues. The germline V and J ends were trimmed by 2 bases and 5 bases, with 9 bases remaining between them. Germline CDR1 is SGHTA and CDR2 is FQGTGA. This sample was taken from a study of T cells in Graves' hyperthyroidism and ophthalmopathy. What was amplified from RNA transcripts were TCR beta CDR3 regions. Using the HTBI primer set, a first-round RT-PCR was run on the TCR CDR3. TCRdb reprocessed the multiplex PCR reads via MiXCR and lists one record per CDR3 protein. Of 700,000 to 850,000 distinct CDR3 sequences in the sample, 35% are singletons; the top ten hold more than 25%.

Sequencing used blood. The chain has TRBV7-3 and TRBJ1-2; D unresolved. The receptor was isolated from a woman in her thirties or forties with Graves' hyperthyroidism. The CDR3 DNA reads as TGTGCCAGCAGCTTAGCGGGTCGTTATGGCTACACCTTC. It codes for CASSLAGRYGYTF.